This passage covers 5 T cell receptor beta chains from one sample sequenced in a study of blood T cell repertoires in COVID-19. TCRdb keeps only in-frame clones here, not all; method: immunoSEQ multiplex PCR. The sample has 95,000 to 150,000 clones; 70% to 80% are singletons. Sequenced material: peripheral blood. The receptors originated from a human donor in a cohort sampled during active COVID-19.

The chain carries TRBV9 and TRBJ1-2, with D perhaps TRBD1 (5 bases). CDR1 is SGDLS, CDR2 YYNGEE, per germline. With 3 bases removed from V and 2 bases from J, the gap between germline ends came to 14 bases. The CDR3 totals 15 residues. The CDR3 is CASSAGGGRNYGYTF. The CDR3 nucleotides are TGTGCCAGCAGCGCGGGGGGAGGGAGGAACTATGGCTACACCTTC.

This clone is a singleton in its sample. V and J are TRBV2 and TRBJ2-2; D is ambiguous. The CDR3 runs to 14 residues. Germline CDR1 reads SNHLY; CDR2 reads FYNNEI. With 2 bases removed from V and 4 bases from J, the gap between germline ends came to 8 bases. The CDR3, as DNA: TGTGCCAGCAGTGAATATAGTTCCACCGGGGAGCTGTTTTTT. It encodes CASSEYSSTGELFF.

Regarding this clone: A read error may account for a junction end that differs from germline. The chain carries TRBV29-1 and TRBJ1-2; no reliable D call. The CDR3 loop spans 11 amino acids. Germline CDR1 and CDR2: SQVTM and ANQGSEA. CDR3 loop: CSVNKSYRYTF. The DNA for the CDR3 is TGCAGCGTTAATAAGAGCTATCGCTACACCTTC.

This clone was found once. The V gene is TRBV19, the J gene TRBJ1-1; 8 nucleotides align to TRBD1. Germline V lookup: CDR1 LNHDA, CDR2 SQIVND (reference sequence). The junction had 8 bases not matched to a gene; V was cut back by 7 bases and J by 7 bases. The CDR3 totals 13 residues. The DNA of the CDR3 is TGTGCCAGTATCCTAACCGACAGGGGTGAAGCTTTCTTT. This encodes CASILTDRGEAFF.

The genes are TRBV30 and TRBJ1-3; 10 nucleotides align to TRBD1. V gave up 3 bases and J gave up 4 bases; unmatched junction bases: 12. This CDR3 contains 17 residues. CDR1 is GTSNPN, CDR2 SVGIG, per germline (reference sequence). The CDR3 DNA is TGTGCCTGGAGACGGGAAGGGGGACAGGGGACAGGAAACACCATATATTTT. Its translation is CAWRREGGQGTGNTIYF.